Following are 9 T cell receptor beta chains from one sample sequenced in a study of shared clonotypes between healthy human individuals. Profiled with immunoSEQ multiplex PCR; TCRdb holds only in-frame clones, not every one. Seen here are roughly 2,500,000 clones, approximately 94% observed once, and the top ten hold 0.36%. Material for sequencing was naive CD4+ T cells from PBMCs. Subset defined: CD45RA+ positively selected. These receptors came from a man younger than 35 in good health. Some clones in this sample may be carry-over from other donors' samples.

V and J are TRBV4-3 and TRBJ2-1; 8 bases align to TRBD2. Losses at the gene ends were 0 bases for V and 6 bases for J; bases not matched to a gene: 16. Germline CDR1 and CDR2: LGHNA and YSLEER. CDR3 length: 19 amino acids. The CDR3 spells CASSQDNLRQAGGGNEQFF. The CDR3 DNA reads TGCGCCAGCAGCCAAGACAACCTCCGGCAGGCGGGAGGAGGCAATGAGCAGTTCTTC.

V gene TRBV2 combines with J gene TRBJ1-2; 7 positions agree with TRBD1. CDR3 length equals 12 residues. Germline-derived CDR1 and CDR2 are SNHLY and FYNNEI. V lost 6 bases to trimming and J lost 8 bases; unmatched junction nucleotides: 6. The CDR3, as DNA: TGTGCCAGCAGACAGGGGTGGGCCGGCTACACCTTC. Its translation is CASRQGWAGYTF.

Only a few counts were recorded for this clone. The sample contains more than one DNA sequence encoding this CDR3. V and J are TRBV7-9 and TRBJ2-5; D remains unclear. The CDR3 sequence is 11 residues long. The V and J ends lost 2 bases and 5 bases respectively, with 3 bases between them. Germline values: CDR1 SEHNR, CDR2 FQNEAQ (reference sequence). CDR3 residues: CASSLSETQYF. In nucleotides, the CDR3 is TGTGCCAGCAGCTTAAGCGAGACCCAGTACTTC.

The CDR3 protein is CASSAQPTGIDGYTF. CDR3 DNA: TGTGCCAGTAGTGCCCAACCCACAGGGATCGATGGCTACACCTTC. V gene TRBV19 combines with J gene TRBJ1-2, with D possibly being TRBD1 (6 bases). The CDR3 covers 15 residues. In germline, CDR1 is LNHDA, CDR2 SQIVND (reference sequence). Trimming removed 5 bases from V and 6 bases from J, with 19 bases in between.

V and J are TRBV19 and TRBJ2-3; D possibly corresponds to TRBD2 (6 bases). CDR3 length: 15 amino acids. Germline CDR1 is LNHDA and CDR2 is SQIVND (reference sequence). Between the trimmed V and J ends, which lost 5 bases and 0 bases, there was a span of 12 bases. In nucleotides, the CDR3 is TGTGCCAGTAGTTCAAGACTAGTGAGCACAGATACGCAGTATTTT. Protein: CASSSRLVSTDTQYF.

The rearrangement joins TRBV27 to TRBJ1-1, with D unresolved. In germline, CDR1 is MNHEY, CDR2 SMNVEV (reference sequence). The CDR3 spans 12 residues. Deletions cut 6 bases from V and 7 bases from J, with 12 bases between. CDR3 sequence: CASRDRTGEAFF. CDR3 DNA sequence: TGTGCCAGCAGGGACCGGACGGGTGAAGCTTTCTTT.

The rearrangement joins TRBV14 to TRBJ2-3; unclear D gene. Germline assignment: CDR1 SGHDN and CDR2 FVKESK. V shed 0 bases and J shed 1 base, with 11 bases lying between them. There are 16 residues in the CDR3. The CDR3 DNA follows: TGTGCCAGCAGCCAAGACCTAGAATGGGGCACAGATACGCAGTATTTT. As protein: CASSQDLEWGTDTQYF. Looking up the rest from reference TRBV14 and TRBJ2-3 gives the full variable domain: EAGVTQFPSHSVIEKGQTVTLRCDPISGHDNLYWYRRVMGKEIKFLLHFVKESKQDESGMPNNRFLAERTGGTYSTLKVQPAELEDSGVYFCASSQDLEWGTDTQYFGPGTRLTVL.

The gene calls are TRBV11-3 and TRBJ2-5; no definite D call. The CDR3 runs 13 residues. The V and J ends lost 5 bases and 5 bases respectively, with 12 bases between them. Germline CDR1 is SGHNT and CDR2 is YENEEA. CDR3 residues: CASSTGRSETQYF. The DNA for the CDR3 is TGTGCCAGCAGCACCGGCCGCTCCGAGACCCAGTACTTC.

V usage is TRBV7-8 and J usage is TRBJ1-1; D remains ambiguous. The V end lost 6 bases, the J end lost 4 bases, and 15 bases lay between the germline ends. CDR1 and CDR2 from the germline V gene are SGHVS and FQNEAQ. CDR3 size: 14 residues. In nucleotides, the CDR3 is TGTGCCAGCAGTATAAAGCCTGGGAGCACTGAAGCTTTCTTT. Its protein product is CASSIKPGSTEAFF.